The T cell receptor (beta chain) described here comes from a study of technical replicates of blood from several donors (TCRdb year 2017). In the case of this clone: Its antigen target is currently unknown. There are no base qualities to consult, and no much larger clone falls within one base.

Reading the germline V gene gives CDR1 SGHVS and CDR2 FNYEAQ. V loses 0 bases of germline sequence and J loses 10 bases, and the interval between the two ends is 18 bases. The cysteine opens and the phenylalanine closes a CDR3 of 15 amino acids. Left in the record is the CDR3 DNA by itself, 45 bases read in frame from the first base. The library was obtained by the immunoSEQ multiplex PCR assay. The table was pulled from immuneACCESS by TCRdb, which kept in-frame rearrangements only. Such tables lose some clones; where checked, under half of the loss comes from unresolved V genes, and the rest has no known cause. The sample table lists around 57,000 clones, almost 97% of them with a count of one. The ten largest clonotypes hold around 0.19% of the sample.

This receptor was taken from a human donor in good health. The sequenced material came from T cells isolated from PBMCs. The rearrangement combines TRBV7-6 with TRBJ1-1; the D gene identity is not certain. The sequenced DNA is TGTGCCAGCAGCTTAGCGCCTACCACCCCACCCGGAGCTTTCTTT. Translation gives CASSLAPTTPPGAFF.